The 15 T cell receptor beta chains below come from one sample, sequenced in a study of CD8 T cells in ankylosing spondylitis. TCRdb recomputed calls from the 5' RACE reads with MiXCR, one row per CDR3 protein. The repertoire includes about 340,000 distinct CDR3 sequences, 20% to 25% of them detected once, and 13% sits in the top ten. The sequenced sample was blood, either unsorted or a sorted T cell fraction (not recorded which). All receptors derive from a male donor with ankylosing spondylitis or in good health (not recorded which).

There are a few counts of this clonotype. CDR3: CASSLWAASYEQYF. In DNA form, the CDR3 reads TGCGCCAGCAGCTTGTGGGCGGCTTCCTACGAGCAGTACTTC. The chain employs TRBV5-1 and TRBJ2-7; D gene unclear. V dropped 1 base and J dropped 1 base, with 9 bases sitting between them. CDR3 size: 14 residues. The germline gives CDR1 SGHRS, CDR2 YFSETQ.

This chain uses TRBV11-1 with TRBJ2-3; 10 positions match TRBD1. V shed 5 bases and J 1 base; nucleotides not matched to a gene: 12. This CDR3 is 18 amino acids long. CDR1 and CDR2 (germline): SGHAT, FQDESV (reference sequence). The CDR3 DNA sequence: TGTGCCAGCAGCCAGATACAGACAGGGGGCATTGGCACAGATACGCAGTATTTT. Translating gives CASSQIQTGGIGTDTQYF.

The CDR3 here is CASSLGARGGSYNEQFF. CDR3 nucleotide sequence: TGTGCCAGCAGCTTAGGGGCCAGAGGGGGGTCCTACAATGAGCAGTTCTTC. The chain uses TRBV7-6 and TRBJ2-1; the D call may be TRBD1 or TRBD2 (6 bases each). The CDR3 spans 17 residues. Germline V gene sequence: CDR1 SGHVS, CDR2 FNYEAQ. Trimming pared 1 base from V and 1 base from J, leaving 14 bases between.

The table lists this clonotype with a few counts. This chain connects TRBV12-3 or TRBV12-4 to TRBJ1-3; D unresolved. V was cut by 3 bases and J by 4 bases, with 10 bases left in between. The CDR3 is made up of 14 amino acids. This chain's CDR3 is CASSFFWEGNTIYF. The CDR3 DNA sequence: TGTGCCAGCAGTTTCTTCTGGGAAGGAAACACCATATATTTT.

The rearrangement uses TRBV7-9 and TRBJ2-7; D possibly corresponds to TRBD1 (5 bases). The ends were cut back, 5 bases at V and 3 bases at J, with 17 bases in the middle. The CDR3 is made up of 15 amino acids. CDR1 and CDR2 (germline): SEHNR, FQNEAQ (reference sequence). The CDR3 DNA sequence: TGTGCCAGCAGCCAGTCGTTGGACACTGACTACGAGCAGTACTTC. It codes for CASSQSLDTDYEQYF.

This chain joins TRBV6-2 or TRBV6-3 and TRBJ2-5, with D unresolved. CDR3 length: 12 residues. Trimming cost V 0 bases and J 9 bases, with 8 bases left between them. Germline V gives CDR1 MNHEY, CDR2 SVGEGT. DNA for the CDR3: TGTGCCAGCAGTTACTCGGGCCCGGCCCAGTACTTC. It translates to CASSYSGPAQYF.

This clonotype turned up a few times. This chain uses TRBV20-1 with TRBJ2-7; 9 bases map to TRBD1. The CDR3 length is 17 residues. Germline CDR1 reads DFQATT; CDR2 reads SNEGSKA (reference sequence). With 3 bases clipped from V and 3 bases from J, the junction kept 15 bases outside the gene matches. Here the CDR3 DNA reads TGCAGTGCTAGGGGGATTTTTGAAGGGACAGGGCGCTACGAGCAGTACTTC. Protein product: CSARGIFEGTGRYEQYF.

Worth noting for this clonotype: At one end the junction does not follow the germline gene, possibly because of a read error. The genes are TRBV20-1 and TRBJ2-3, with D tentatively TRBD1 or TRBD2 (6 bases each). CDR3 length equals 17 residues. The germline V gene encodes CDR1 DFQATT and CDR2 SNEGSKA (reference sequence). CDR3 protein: CCARDLGGTSSTDTQYF. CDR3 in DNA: TGCTGTGCTAGAGATCTCGGGGGCACCTCTAGCACAGATACGCAGTATTTT.

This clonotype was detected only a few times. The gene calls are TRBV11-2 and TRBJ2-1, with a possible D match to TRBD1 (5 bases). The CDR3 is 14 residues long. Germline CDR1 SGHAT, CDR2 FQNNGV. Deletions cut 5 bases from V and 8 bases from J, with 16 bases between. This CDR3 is CASSPDLGHDEQFF. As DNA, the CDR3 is TGTGCCAGCAGCCCCGATCTGGGGCACGATGAGCAGTTCTTC.

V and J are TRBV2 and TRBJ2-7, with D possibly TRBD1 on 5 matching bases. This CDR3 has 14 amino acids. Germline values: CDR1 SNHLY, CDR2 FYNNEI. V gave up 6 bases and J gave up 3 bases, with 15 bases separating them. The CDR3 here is CASRFREIYYEQYF. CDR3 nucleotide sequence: TGTGCCAGCAGGTTCAGGGAAATCTACTACGAGCAGTACTTC.

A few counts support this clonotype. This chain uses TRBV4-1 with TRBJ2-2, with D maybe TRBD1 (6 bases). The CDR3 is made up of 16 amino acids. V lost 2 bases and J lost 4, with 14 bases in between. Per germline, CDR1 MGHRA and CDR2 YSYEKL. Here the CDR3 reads CASSQSQGPGTGELFF. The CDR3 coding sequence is TGCGCCAGCAGCCAATCACAGGGCCCAGGCACCGGGGAGCTGTTTTTT.

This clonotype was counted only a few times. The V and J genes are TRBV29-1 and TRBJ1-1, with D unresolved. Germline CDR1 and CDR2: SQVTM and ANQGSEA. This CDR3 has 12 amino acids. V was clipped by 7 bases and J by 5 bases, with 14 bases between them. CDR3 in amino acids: CSAFHPGTEAFF. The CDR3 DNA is TGCAGCGCCTTCCATCCGGGGACTGAAGCTTTCTTT.

The CDR3 DNA follows: TGTGCCAGCAGTTTGACTACCCCGTCCGAGACCCAGTACTTC. Its protein is CASSLTTPSETQYF. The V call is TRBV12-3 or TRBV12-4, the J call TRBJ2-5; maybe TRBD2 (5 bases). The CDR3 runs to 14 residues. Trimming cost V 3 bases and J 5 bases, with 13 bases left between them.

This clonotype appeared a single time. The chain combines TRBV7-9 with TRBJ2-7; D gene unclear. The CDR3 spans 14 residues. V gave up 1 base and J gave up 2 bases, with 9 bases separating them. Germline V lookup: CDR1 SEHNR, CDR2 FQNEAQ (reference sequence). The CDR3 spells CASSLVYTPYEQYF. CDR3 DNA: TGTGCCAGCAGCTTAGTGTACACCCCCTACGAGCAGTACTTC. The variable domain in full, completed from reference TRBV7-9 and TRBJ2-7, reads DTGVSQNPRHKITKRGQNVTFRCDPISEHNRLYWYRQTLGQGPEFLTYFQNEAQLEKSRLLSDRFSAERPKGSFSTLEIQRTEQGDSAMYLCASSLVYTPYEQYFGPGTRLTVT.

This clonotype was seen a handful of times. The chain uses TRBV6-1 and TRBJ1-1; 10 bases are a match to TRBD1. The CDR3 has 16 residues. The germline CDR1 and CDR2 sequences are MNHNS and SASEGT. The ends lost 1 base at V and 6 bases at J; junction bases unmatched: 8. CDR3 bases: TGTGCCAGCAGTGAAGAAGAGACAGGGGGCTTAGCTGAAGCTTTCTTT. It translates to CASSEEETGGLAEAFF.